Listed here is a single TCR beta chain. Its antigen is still unknown. This entry is derived from a study of T cells after yellow fever vaccination. Study observations and caveats: Peaking on day 5 versus 15, the secondary response was faster but weaker.

The ends were cut back, 4 bases at V and 8 bases at J, with 14 bases in the middle. The CDR3 sequence is 14 residues long. In germline, CDR1 is MDHEN, CDR2 SYDVKM. Researchers made TCR cDNA using 5'RACE template switching, and this step added a universal primer site and UMIs. TCRdb redid the calling of the 5' RACE reads with MiXCR, one entry per CDR3 protein. The sample holds about 220,000 distinct CDR3 sequences, more than 3% seen once. The sequencing used CD4+ T cells sorted from PBMCs, collected 10 days after the yellow fever booster vaccination. The receptor was isolated from a young man who received the YFV17D yellow fever vaccine. This sequence joins TRBV28 and TRBJ1-4; possible D gene TRBD1, 5 bases. The CDR3 loop is CASSWQGRGEKLFF. CDR3 DNA sequence: TGTGCCAGCAGTTGGCAGGGACGGGGGGAAAAACTGTTTTTT.